Listed here are 25 T cell receptor beta chains from one sample, sequenced in a study of cytomegalovirus exposure and HLA in healthy donors. Some clones are missing from TCRdb's copy, which holds only in-frame ones; the method was immunoSEQ multiplex PCR. The sample lists 100,000 or so clones, over 85% occurring once. Sequencing was carried out using PBMCs. Receptors were obtained from a woman under 30 in good health and CMV-seronegative.

This clone was seen a single time. V is TRBV6-4 and J is TRBJ1-6; D gene ambiguous. With 3 bases removed from V and 9 bases from J, the gap between germline ends came to 9 bases. This CDR3 spans 13 amino acids. The germline V gene encodes CDR1 MRHNA and CDR2 SNTAGT. The CDR3 DNA sequence: TGTGCCAGCAGTGAAGCACCGGGTTCACCCCTCCACTTT. Its translation is CASSEAPGSPLHF.

The V gene is TRBV4-1, the J gene TRBJ2-1; 7 bases align to TRBD2. Germline values: CDR1 MGHRA, CDR2 YSYEKL. Trimming took 3 bases from V and 6 from J; bases not matched to a gene: 11. The CDR3 runs to 16 residues. The CDR3 DNA is TGCGCCAGCAGCCATGGGAGGGAGTTCGGCCCCAATGAGCAGTTCTTC. Protein: CASSHGREFGPNEQFF.

This chain connects TRBV11-3 to TRBJ2-5; D uncertain. The CDR3 has 13 residues. Trimming pared 4 bases from V and 1 base from J, leaving 7 bases between. The germline V gene encodes CDR1 SGHNT and CDR2 YENEEA. The CDR3 DNA is TGTGCCAGCAGCTCTGTCGGCCAAGAGACCCAGTACTTC. It specifies CASSSVGQETQYF.

The CDR3 DNA follows: TGTGCCAGCAGCTCCGGGACAGGGGGCCGAGAGACCCAGTACTTC. The encoded protein is CASSSGTGGRETQYF. This chain connects TRBV27 to TRBJ2-5; TRBD1 matches 12 bases. The CDR3 sequence is 15 residues long. After removal of 6 bases from V and 4 bases from J, the junction contained 6 bases not matched to a gene. The V gene's germline CDR1 is MNHEY and CDR2 SMNVEV (reference sequence).

The chain has TRBV7-3 and TRBJ2-3; the match to TRBD1 covers 7 bases. The V and J ends lost 5 bases and 6 bases, in that order; junction bases with no gene match: 5. The CDR3 totals 13 residues. CDR1 is SGHTA, CDR2 FQGTGA, per germline. CDR3 protein: CASSHDRADTQYF. CDR3 sequence (DNA): TGTGCCAGCAGCCACGACAGGGCGGATACGCAGTATTTT.

This clone was counted a single time. Here the CDR3 reads CASSVDSISGNTIYF. CDR3 sequence (DNA): TGTGCCAGCAGCGTAGACAGCATCTCTGGAAACACCATATATTTT. The chain recombines TRBV9 with TRBJ1-3; D unclear. The CDR3 is made up of 15 amino acids. The germline V and J ends were trimmed by 0 bases and 0 bases, with 7 bases remaining between them. The V gene's germline CDR1 is SGDLS and CDR2 YYNGEE.

The rearrangement uses TRBV10-3 and TRBJ2-7; maybe TRBD1 (6 bases). The V end lost 6 bases, the J end lost 0 bases, and 9 bases lay between the germline ends. The CDR3 runs 13 residues. Germline lookup yields CDR1 ENHRY and CDR2 SYGVKD. The chain's CDR3 is CAIRDSSSYEQYF. The CDR3 DNA follows: TGTGCCATCAGGGACAGCAGCTCCTACGAGCAGTACTTC.

The rearrangement joins TRBV4-3 to TRBJ1-1, with TRBD1 identical over 9 bases. The junction had 5 bases not matched to a gene; V was cut back by 2 bases and J by 4 bases. There are 15 residues in the CDR3. Per germline, CDR1 LGHNA and CDR2 YSLEER. The DNA of the CDR3 is TGCGCCAGCAGCCAAACAGGGGGCCGTGGCACTGAAGCTTTCTTT. It encodes CASSQTGGRGTEAFF.

The chain uses TRBV11-3 and TRBJ2-5; D is possibly TRBD1 (6 bases). The V end was cut by 0 bases, the J end by 0 bases, with 23 bases between. There are 20 residues in the CDR3. Germline values: CDR1 SGHNT, CDR2 YENEEA. CDR3 protein: CASSLDGTPKAASYQETQYF. DNA of the CDR3: TGTGCCAGCAGCTTAGACGGGACACCTAAGGCAGCCTCTTACCAAGAGACCCAGTACTTC. The whole variable domain, remainder taken from reference TRBV11-3 and TRBJ2-5, is EAGVVQSPRYKIIEKKQPVAFWCNPISGHNTLYWYLQNLGQGPELLIRYENEEAVDDSQLPKDRFSAERLKGVDSTLKIQPAELGDSAVYLCASSLDGTPKAASYQETQYFGPGTRLLVL.

The rearrangement joins TRBV9 to TRBJ1-1; weak D call: TRBD1 (5 bases). There are 15 residues in the CDR3. Trimming pared 0 bases from V and 5 bases from J, leaving 14 bases between. CDR1 is SGDLS and CDR2 is YYNGEE in the germline V gene. The CDR3 region is CASSVEGMGGTEAFF. The DNA for the CDR3 is TGTGCCAGCAGCGTAGAGGGAATGGGGGGGACTGAAGCTTTCTTT.

This chain connects TRBV10-3 to TRBJ2-3, with D uncertain. V was shortened by 2 bases and J by 2 bases, with 8 bases between the two germline ends. The CDR3 spans 14 residues. Germline CDR1 and CDR2: ENHRY and SYGVKD. CDR3 sequence (DNA): TGTGCCATCAGTGAGGGGCAGAACACAGATACGCAGTATTTT. Its protein product is CAISEGQNTDTQYF.

The chain couples TRBV4-1 to TRBJ1-3, with D hard to call. CDR3 length equals 15 residues. The germline CDR1 and CDR2 sequences are MGHRA and YSYEKL. The V gene lost 2 bases and the J gene lost 0 bases, with 8 bases spanning the gap. The CDR3 DNA follows: TGCGCCAGCAGCCAACCCCTATACTCTGGAAACACCATATATTTT. As protein: CASSQPLYSGNTIYF.

This rearrangement joins TRBV30 to TRBJ1-1; 7 nucleotides align to TRBD1. Germline loops: CDR1 GTSNPN, CDR2 SVGIG (reference sequence). CDR3 length equals 15 residues. The junction had 11 bases not matched to a gene; V was cut back by 7 bases and J by 0 bases. CDR3 nucleotide sequence: TGTGCCTTCCACGACAGGGTGAGGGTGAACACTGAAGCTTTCTTT. Translating it yields CAFHDRVRVNTEAFF.

Here the CDR3 DNA reads TGTGCCAGCAGATCGTCCGGGACAGGGGTTCCCGAGCAGTACTTC. The encoded protein is CASRSSGTGVPEQYF. The J gene is TRBJ2-7, the V gene TRBV27; TRBD1 agrees at 10 bases. V dropped 6 bases and J dropped 6; count of bases not matched to a gene: 11. CDR1 MNHEY and CDR2 SMNVEV come from the germline V gene (reference sequence). CDR3 length: 15 residues.

V is TRBV2 and J is TRBJ1-2; D not resolved. Germline V gives CDR1 SNHLY, CDR2 FYNNEI. Trimming took off 6 bases at V and 2 bases at J, with 10 bases between the two ends. CDR3 length: 13 residues. CDR3: CASRPTWNYGYTF. CDR3 nucleotide sequence: TGTGCCAGCAGGCCTACGTGGAACTATGGCTACACCTTC.

The V and J genes are TRBV6-5 and TRBJ1-3, with D tentatively TRBD1 (6 bases). Germline values: CDR1 MNHEY, CDR2 SVGAGI. V was clipped by 4 bases and J by 2 bases, with 12 bases between them. The CDR3 has 15 amino acids. CDR3 bases: TGTGCCAGCAGTTTACAGGGCAAGGCTGGAAACACCATATATTTT. Amino acid sequence: CASSLQGKAGNTIYF.

CDR3 DNA: TGCAGCGTCACCCCGGGAATCAACACTGAAGCTTTCTTT. Protein product: CSVTPGINTEAFF. V usage is TRBV29-1 and J usage is TRBJ1-1; D remains unclear. V gave up 6 bases and J gave up 2 bases, with 13 bases separating them. The CDR3 is 13 amino acids. The germline CDR1 and CDR2 sequences are SQVTM and ANQGSEA.

The chain carries TRBV5-1 and TRBJ2-5; the match to TRBD2 covers 8 bases. The CDR3 contains 16 residues. Trimming removed 0 bases from V and 4 bases from J; junction bases left unmatched: 8. Germline CDR1 SGHRS, CDR2 YFSETQ. The DNA for the CDR3 is TGCGCCAGCAGCTTGGTGCCAGCGGGAGCCGCAGAGACCCAGTACTTC. Amino acid sequence: CASSLVPAGAAETQYF.

The chain links TRBV9 to TRBJ1-3; possibly TRBD1 for D (6 bases). V lost 0 bases and J lost 0, with 10 bases in between. In germline, CDR1 is SGDLS, CDR2 YYNGEE. CDR3 length: 16 residues. CDR3 in amino acids: CASSVGWTVSGNTIYF. In nucleotides, the CDR3 is TGTGCCAGCAGCGTAGGTTGGACAGTCTCTGGAAACACCATATATTTT.

The chain couples TRBV7-8 to TRBJ1-2, with 7 nucleotides matching TRBD1. Trimming removed 2 bases from V and 2 bases from J; junction bases left unmatched: 2. Per the germline V gene, CDR1 is SGHVS and CDR2 is FQNEAQ. The CDR3 sequence is 14 residues long. CDR3 nucleotide sequence: TGTGCCAGCAGCTTATTACAGGGGAACTATGGCTACACCTTC. Protein: CASSLLQGNYGYTF.

This chain connects TRBV6-1 to TRBJ1-5; D is ambiguous. The CDR3 runs to 15 residues. The V and J ends lost 0 bases and 0 bases respectively, with 6 bases between them. Germline-derived CDR1 and CDR2 are MNHNS and SASEGT. For the CDR3, the DNA is TGTGCCAGCAGTGAAGCCCCCCATAGCAATCAGCCCCAGCATTTT. Protein product: CASSEAPHSNQPQHF.

The gene calls are TRBV11-3 and TRBJ1-2; D is uncertain. Germline CDR1 is SGHNT and CDR2 is YENEEA. The CDR3 extends over 15 amino acids. The V gene lost 4 bases and the J gene lost 1 base, with 13 bases spanning the gap. The CDR3 region has the DNA TGTGCCAGCAGCTCTAGTTTTATTAATAACTATGGCTACACCTTC. It specifies CASSSSFINNYGYTF. Full variable domain (rest looked up from reference TRBV11-3 and TRBJ1-2): EAGVVQSPRYKIIEKKQPVAFWCNPISGHNTLYWYLQNLGQGPELLIRYENEEAVDDSQLPKDRFSAERLKGVDSTLKIQPAELGDSAVYLCASSSSFINNYGYTFGSGTRLTVV.

J is TRBJ1-2 and V is TRBV27; TRBD1 is a possible D gene (6 bases). Trimming shortened V by 4 bases and J by 8 bases, and 14 bases separated the two germline ends. Germline CDR1 reads MNHEY; CDR2 reads SMNVEV (reference sequence). CDR3 length equals 13 residues. The DNA of the CDR3 is TGTGCCAGCAGTTGGGGGGCGGGAGAGGGCTACACCTTC. The encoded protein is CASSWGAGEGYTF.

The chain carries TRBV29-1 and TRBJ2-7; maybe TRBD1 (6 bases). In germline, CDR1 is SQVTM, CDR2 ANQGSEA. The length of the CDR3 is 16 residues. Trimming removed 4 bases from V and 5 bases from J, with 24 bases in between. CDR3 amino acids: CSVVYFGQGSVHEQYF. CDR3 DNA sequence: TGCAGCGTTGTTTATTTCGGGCAGGGGAGTGTACACGAGCAGTACTTC.

V and J are TRBV2 and TRBJ2-3; D not resolved. V lost 3 bases and J lost 0, with 10 bases in between. Germline V CDR1 and CDR2: SNHLY, FYNNEI. The CDR3 is 15 amino acids. The chain's CDR3 is CASSDGRLSTDTQYF. The CDR3 region has the DNA TGTGCCAGCAGTGACGGCAGGCTAAGCACAGATACGCAGTATTTT.